This section outlines one TCR beta chain sequence together with its context. V was trimmed by 4 bases and J by 6 bases, leaving 22 bases between them. The CDR3 is 16 amino acids. Germline assignment: CDR1 SGHNT and CDR2 YYREEE (reference sequence). This sample stems from a study of human versus mouse CDR3 diversity and MHC coevolution. The protocol was immunoSEQ multiplex PCR, while the TCRdb copy is restricted to in-frame clones and leaves out a portion. This sample has 86,000 or so clones, with 93% found just once. The TCR was taken from a person between 25 and 70 years old in good health. The V and J genes are TRBV5-4 and TRBJ1-2; TRBD1 might be the D (6 bases). The sample taken for sequencing was naive CD4+ T cells from blood. Subset here: CD45RO-negative CD62L-positive naive CD4 T cells. As DNA, the CDR3 is TGTGCCAGCAGCCAAATGGCCGCCGGGCAGGGGAATGGCTACACCTTC. Translated: CASSQMAAGQGNGYTF.